This entry describes one TCR beta chain. An end of the junction does not agree with germline; a read error may underlie this. These data are taken from a study of control samples from healthy donors and cancer patients. This CDR3 has 14 amino acids. Germline CDR1 reads LGHDT; CDR2 reads YNNKEL (reference sequence). Sequencing was performed with immunoSEQ multiplex PCR; in TCRdb, only in-frame clones are kept and a portion is missing. Found here are tens of thousands of clones, approximately 94% of them singletons; the top ten hold roughly 25%. The rearrangement links TRBV3-1 (or the pseudogene TRBV3-2) to TRBJ1-2, with TRBD1 matching 9 bases. This clonotype originated in a man in his fifties or sixties in good health. The sequenced sample consisted of blood. The DNA of the CDR3 is TGTGCCGGCAGCCACCGGACAGGGGCGGTTGGCTACACCTTC. Residues: CAGSHRTGAVGYTF.